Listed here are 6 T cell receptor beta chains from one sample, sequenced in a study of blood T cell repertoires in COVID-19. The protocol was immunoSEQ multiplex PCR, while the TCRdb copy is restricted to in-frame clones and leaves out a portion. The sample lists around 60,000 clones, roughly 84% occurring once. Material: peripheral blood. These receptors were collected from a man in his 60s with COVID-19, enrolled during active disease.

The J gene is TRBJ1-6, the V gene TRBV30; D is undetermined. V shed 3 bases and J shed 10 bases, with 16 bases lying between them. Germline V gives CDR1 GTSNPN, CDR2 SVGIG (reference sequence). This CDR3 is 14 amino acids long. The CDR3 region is CAWSGEPHPSPLHF. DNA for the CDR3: TGTGCCTGGAGCGGAGAACCGCACCCATCACCCCTCCACTTT.

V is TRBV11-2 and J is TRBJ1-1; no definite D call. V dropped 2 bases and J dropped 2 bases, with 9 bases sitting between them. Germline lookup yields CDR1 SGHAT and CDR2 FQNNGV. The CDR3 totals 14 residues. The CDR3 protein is CASSLSGSNTEAFF. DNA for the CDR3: TGTGCCAGCAGCTTAAGCGGCAGCAACACTGAAGCTTTCTTT.

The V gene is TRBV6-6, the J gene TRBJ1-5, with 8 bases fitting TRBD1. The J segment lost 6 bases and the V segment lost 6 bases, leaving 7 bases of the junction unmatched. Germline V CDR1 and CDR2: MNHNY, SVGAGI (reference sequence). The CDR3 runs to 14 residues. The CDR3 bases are TGTGCCAGCAGGCCCGACAGGGGTACTCAGCCCCAGCATTTT. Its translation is CASRPDRGTQPQHF.

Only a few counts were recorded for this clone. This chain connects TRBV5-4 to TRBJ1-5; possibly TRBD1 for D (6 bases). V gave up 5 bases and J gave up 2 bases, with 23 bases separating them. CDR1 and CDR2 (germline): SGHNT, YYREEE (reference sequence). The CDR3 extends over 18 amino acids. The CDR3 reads CASRDRGIRGWGNQPQHF. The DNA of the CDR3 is TGTGCCAGCAGAGATAGGGGGATCAGGGGTTGGGGCAATCAGCCCCAGCATTTT. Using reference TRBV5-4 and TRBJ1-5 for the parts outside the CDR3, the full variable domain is ETGVTQSPTHLIKTRGQQVTLRCSSQSGHNTVSWYQQALGQGPQFIFQYYREEENGRGNFPPRFSGLQFPNYSSELNVNALELDDSALYLCASRDRGIRGWGNQPQHFGDGTRLSIL.

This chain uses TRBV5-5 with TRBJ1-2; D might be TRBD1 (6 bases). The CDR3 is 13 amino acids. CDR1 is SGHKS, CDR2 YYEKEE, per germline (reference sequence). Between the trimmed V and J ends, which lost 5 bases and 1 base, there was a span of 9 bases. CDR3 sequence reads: CASRIQGNYGYTF. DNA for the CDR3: TGTGCCAGCAGGATACAGGGTAACTATGGCTACACCTTC.

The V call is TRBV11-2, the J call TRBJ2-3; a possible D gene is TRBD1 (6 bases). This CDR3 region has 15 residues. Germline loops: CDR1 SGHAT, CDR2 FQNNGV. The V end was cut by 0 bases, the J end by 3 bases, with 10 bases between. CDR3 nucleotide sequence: TGTGCCAGCAGCTTAGAGGCAGGGGTGACAGATACGCAGTATTTT. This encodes CASSLEAGVTDTQYF.